This T cell receptor beta chain is drawn from a study of blood T cell repertoires in COVID-19. The overall study: Acute and convalescent COVID-19 specimens originated in the United States, Italy and Spain. In each case, the material was cDNA or gDNA derived from T cells, B-cell-depleted T cells, or PBMCs.

Recruited during active infection, patients (from Seattle) were subsequently followed longitudinally. Authors' data handling: Cell counts per sample came from amplifying reference gene primers. Sequencing used immunoSEQ multiplex PCR; TCRdb keeps in-frame clones, though not all of them. V and J calls and clone size are as listed in that table; D and trimming were resolved from the DNA. The repertoire holds 51,000 or so clones, with about four fifths as singletons. J lost 4 bases, V lost 5 bases, and 7 bases had no gene match. Germline V gives CDR1 SGHAT, CDR2 FQNNGV. The CDR3 spans 14 residues. The sample consisted of peripheral blood. The rearrangement uses TRBV11-2 and TRBJ2-5, with 7 bases matching TRBD1. The TCR originated in a woman of 80 years or more with COVID-19, enrolled during active disease. CDR3 protein: CASSLKWDRETQYF. CDR3 nucleotide sequence: TGTGCCAGCAGCCTAAAGTGGGACAGAGAGACCCAGTACTTC.